This entry lists 18 T cell receptor beta chains sequenced from one sample in a study of cytomegalovirus exposure and HLA in healthy donors. The PCR ran on 60 Vbeta and 13 Jbeta primers. Repertoires were generated with immunoSEQ multiplex PCR, while TCRdb's copy carries only in-frame clones and drops some. There are some 200,000 clones in the sample; roughly 80% occur only once, and about 0.78% lies in the top ten. Specimen: PBMCs. The receptors shown here come from a woman aged 18-29 years in good health and CMV-seronegative.

V gene TRBV25-1 combines with J gene TRBJ2-6, with 7 bases identical to TRBD1. Germline V gene data show CDR1 as MGHDK and CDR2 as SYGVNS. The CDR3 runs to 18 residues. The V segment lost 1 base and the J segment 0 bases; nucleotides outside the gene matches: 6. The CDR3 DNA sequence: TGTGCCAGCAGTGAATCTGGACAGGTGTTCTCTGGGGCCAACGTCCTGACTTTC. It yields the protein CASSESGQVFSGANVLTF.

V is TRBV5-1 and J is TRBJ1-5; 10 bases align to TRBD1. Losses at the gene ends were 2 bases for V and 5 bases for J; bases not matched to a gene: 4. Germline V gene data show CDR1 as SGHRS and CDR2 as YFSETQ. The CDR3 contains 15 residues. CDR3 loop: CASSLAGQGHQPQHF. The CDR3 DNA reads as TGCGCCAGCAGCTTAGCGGGACAGGGGCATCAGCCCCAGCATTTT.

CDR3 protein: CASTSGISDSPLHF. CDR3 DNA: TGCGCCAGCACGTCGGGGATTAGTGATTCACCCCTCCACTTT. The chain recombines TRBV5-1 with TRBJ1-6; D not resolved. CDR1 is SGHRS, CDR2 YFSETQ, per germline. Trimming cost V 6 bases and J 8 bases, with 15 bases left between them. The CDR3 contains 14 residues.

The rearrangement links TRBV27 to TRBJ2-5; TRBD2 is a possible D gene (5 bases). This CDR3 comprises 12 residues. Between the trimmed V and J ends, which lost 6 bases and 3 bases, there was a span of 8 bases. Germline V gives CDR1 MNHEY, CDR2 SMNVEV (reference sequence). The chain's CDR3 is CASRGEEETQYF. The CDR3, as DNA: TGTGCCAGCAGGGGAGAGGAAGAGACCCAGTACTTC.

The chain uses TRBV7-7 and TRBJ2-1; 7 nucleotides match TRBD2. V lost 5 bases, J lost 0 bases, and 4 bases stayed unmatched. Germline V gene data show CDR1 as SSHAT and CDR2 as FNYEAQ (reference sequence). This CDR3 region has 15 residues. The CDR3 loop reads CASSLGGGSYNEQFF. In DNA form, the CDR3 reads TGTGCCAGCAGCCTTGGGGGGGGCTCCTACAATGAGCAGTTCTTC.

The chain uses TRBV12-5 and TRBJ1-1; a possible D gene is TRBD1 (5 bases). The V end was cut by 2 bases, the J end by 6 bases, with 16 bases between. Germline V gene data show CDR1 as LGHNT and CDR2 as FRNRAP. CDR3 size: 15 residues. CDR3 in amino acids: CASGLYSRGGSEAFF. The DNA of the CDR3 is TGTGCTAGTGGTTTGTACAGCCGGGGGGGGTCTGAAGCTTTCTTT. The whole variable domain, filled in from reference TRBV12-5 and TRBJ1-1, reads DARVTQTPRHKVTEMGQEVTMRCQPILGHNTVFWYRQTMMQGLELLAYFRNRAPLDDSGMPKDRFSAEMPDATLATLKIQPSEPRDSAVYFCASGLYSRGGSEAFFGQGTRLTVV.

This chain links TRBV6-1 with TRBJ2-3; TRBD2 aligns across 8 bases. Germline CDR1 MNHNS, CDR2 SASEGT. Trimming cost V 6 bases and J 1 base; bases outside gene matches: 3. This CDR3 is built from 14 residues. The CDR3 DNA follows: TGTGCCAGCAGAGCGGGAGTGGGCACAGATACGCAGTATTTT. Amino acids: CASRAGVGTDTQYF.

The chain carries TRBV5-4 and TRBJ2-3, with D perhaps matching TRBD1 (6 bases). Germline CDR1 is SGHNT and CDR2 is YYREEE (reference sequence). With 3 bases removed from V and 1 base from J, the gap between germline ends came to 9 bases. The length of the CDR3 is 14 residues. The CDR3 coding sequence is TGTGCCAGCAGCTCCGGACAGCGCACAGATACGCAGTATTTT. As protein: CASSSGQRTDTQYF.

The chain links TRBV5-4 to TRBJ1-1; 11 positions match TRBD1. Germline CDR1 reads SGHNT; CDR2 reads YYREEE (reference sequence). The V gene end was trimmed by 4 bases and the J gene end by 2 bases; junction bases not matched to a gene: 1. The CDR3 is 14 residues long. The CDR3 region is CASSGTGGNTEAFF. The CDR3 coding sequence is TGTGCCAGCAGCGGGACAGGGGGTAACACTGAAGCTTTCTTT.

The CDR3 is CASSLLRGEFTDTQYF. CDR3 DNA sequence: TGTGCCAGCAGTTTGCTTCGGGGGGAGTTTACAGATACGCAGTATTTT. This rearrangement joins TRBV27 to TRBJ2-3; 7 bases fit TRBD2. This CDR3 is 16 amino acids long. Germline values: CDR1 MNHEY, CDR2 SMNVEV (reference sequence). J gave up 3 bases and V 3 bases, and 9 bases lay outside the gene matches.

The rearrangement uses TRBV5-1 and TRBJ2-3; 10 positions match TRBD1. From germline, CDR1 is SGHRS and CDR2 YFSETQ. This CDR3 has 17 amino acids. J lost 4 bases, V lost 3 bases, and 11 bases had no gene match. The CDR3 sequence: CASSSLGQGEYADTQYF. In nucleotides, the CDR3 is TGCGCCAGCAGCTCCCTCGGACAGGGGGAATATGCAGATACGCAGTATTTT.

The chain joins TRBV2 to TRBJ1-3; TRBD1 aligns across 7 bases. The trim removed 5 bases at V and 0 bases at J, leaving 7 bases unmatched. The CDR3 sequence is 16 residues long. From germline, CDR1 is SNHLY and CDR2 FYNNEI. CDR3 sequence: CASSTRQGHSGNTIYF. The DNA for the CDR3 is TGTGCCAGCAGTACTCGACAGGGCCACTCTGGAAACACCATATATTTT.

The chain employs TRBV5-1 and TRBJ2-2; D possibly corresponds to TRBD1 (6 bases). Trimming cost V 1 base and J 1 base, with 11 bases left between them. The CDR3 is 16 residues long. Germline-derived CDR1 and CDR2 are SGHRS and YFSETQ. The CDR3 is CASSLQGSWNTGELFF. CDR3 sequence (DNA): TGCGCCAGCAGCTTGCAGGGGAGTTGGAACACCGGGGAGCTGTTTTTT.

This clone has just a few counts. The chain has TRBV19 and TRBJ2-5, with TRBD2 matching 14 bases. The germline V gene has CDR1 LNHDA and CDR2 SQIVND (reference sequence). This CDR3 contains 17 residues. With 2 bases clipped from V and 1 base from J, the junction kept 3 bases outside the gene matches. In nucleotides, the CDR3 is TGTGCCAGTAGTATAAGGGGACTAGCGGGGGCCCAAGAGACCCAGTACTTC. This translates into CASSIRGLAGAQETQYF.

V and J are TRBV6-1 and TRBJ1-4, with 10 bases matching TRBD1. J gave up 0 bases and V 2 bases, and 15 bases lay outside the gene matches. The CDR3 sequence is 21 residues long. Looked up from germline, CDR1 is MNHNS and CDR2 is SASEGT. For the CDR3, the DNA is TGTGCCAGCAGTGAATCCCCCGGGACAGGGGTGATTATAGCAACTAATGAAAAACTGTTTTTT. Translating gives CASSESPGTGVIIATNEKLFF.

V usage is TRBV19 and J usage is TRBJ1-5; weak D call: TRBD1 (5 bases). V lost 7 bases and J 4 bases, leaving 20 bases between the germline ends. The CDR3 is 16 amino acids. The germline CDR1 and CDR2 sequences are LNHDA and SQIVND (reference sequence). The CDR3 sequence: CASNLSRRGPNQPQHF. CDR3 nucleotide sequence: TGTGCCAGTAACCTTTCTAGGAGGGGTCCTAATCAGCCCCAGCATTTT. Drawing the rest from reference TRBV19 and TRBJ1-5, the complete variable domain is DGGITQSPKYLFRKEGQNVTLSCEQNLNHDAMYWYRQDPGQGLRLIYYSQIVNDFQKGDIAEGYSVSREKKESFPLTVTSAQKNPTAFYLCASNLSRRGPNQPQHFGDGTRLSIL.

This rearrangement joins TRBV5-1 to TRBJ2-5, with 8 positions matching TRBD2. Germline V CDR1 and CDR2: SGHRS, YFSETQ. The CDR3 loop spans 15 amino acids. Trimming took 0 bases from V and 5 from J; bases not matched to a gene: 6. The CDR3 DNA sequence: TGCGCCAGCAGCTTGGCCGGGGGGGCGGTGGAGACCCAGTACTTC. Protein product: CASSLAGGAVETQYF.

The chain has TRBV27 and TRBJ1-2; weak D call: TRBD1 (6 bases). Germline V CDR1 and CDR2: MNHEY, SMNVEV (reference sequence). V was trimmed by 6 bases and J by 4 bases, leaving 12 bases between them. The CDR3 runs to 13 residues. CDR3 residues: CASSHDRTYGYTF. The CDR3 DNA reads as TGTGCCAGCAGCCACGACAGGACCTATGGCTACACCTTC.